These 9 T cell receptor beta chains were all obtained from the same sample, sequenced in a study of long-term antiretroviral therapy in people with HIV. The assay used was immunoSEQ (version v3.0), run at survey level. Assay: immunoSEQ multiplex PCR; the TCRdb copy retains only in-frame clones and omits some. The sample lists about 28,000 clones, 84% occurring once. The input for sequencing was unsorted PBMCs, taken 0.4 years after starting antiretroviral therapy. All receptors come from a man younger than 30 with HIV.

CDR3 sequence (DNA): TGTGCCAGCAGCGACAGGGAGAACACTGAAGCTTTCTTT. It encodes CASSDRENTEAFF. The V call is TRBV7-6, the J call TRBJ1-1, with TRBD1 matching over 7 bases. This CDR3 spans 13 amino acids. V lost 5 bases and J lost 1; bases outside the gene matches: 1. Germline lookup yields CDR1 SGHVS and CDR2 FNYEAQ.

The chain is built from TRBV27 and TRBJ2-7, with 9 bases lining up with TRBD1. Looked up from germline, CDR1 is MNHEY and CDR2 is SMNVEV (reference sequence). The CDR3 extends over 16 amino acids. V gave up 5 bases and J gave up 1 base; unmatched junction bases: 9. The CDR3 spells CASSPGQGSISYEQYF. The CDR3 nucleotides read TGTGCCAGCAGTCCCGGACAGGGGTCAATATCCTACGAGCAGTACTTC.

This clone turned up a few times. This sequence joins TRBV4-1 and TRBJ2-7, with TRBD2 matching 15 bases. Germline loops: CDR1 MGHRA, CDR2 YSYEKL. After removal of 5 bases from V and 6 bases from J, the junction contained 14 bases not matched to a gene. The CDR3 is 18 amino acids. DNA of the CDR3: TGCGCCAGCAGCAAAACAATCGGGACTAGCGGGAGGAATAGCGAGCAGTACTTC. Its protein is CASSKTIGTSGRNSEQYF.

The chain employs TRBV7-6 and TRBJ1-1; D is perhaps TRBD1 (6 bases). Trimming cost V 7 bases and J 5 bases, with 26 bases left between them. CDR3 length: 17 amino acids. Germline lookup yields CDR1 SGHVS and CDR2 FNYEAQ. The CDR3 DNA follows: TGTGCCAGCACCCCGTCGGGGGGCCTCCTTCCGAAAACTGAAGCTTTCTTT. As protein: CASTPSGGLLPKTEAFF.

The V gene is TRBV6-5, the J gene TRBJ1-1; D remains ambiguous. Germline V gene data show CDR1 as MNHEY and CDR2 as SVGAGI. Trimming took 7 bases from V and 0 from J, leaving 3 bases between them. This CDR3 comprises 11 residues. This chain's CDR3 is CASKLNTEAFF. The DNA for the CDR3 is TGTGCCAGCAAGCTGAACACTGAAGCTTTCTTT.

This chain uses TRBV12-5 with TRBJ1-4; D uncertain. The germline V gene has CDR1 LGHNT and CDR2 FRNRAP. The CDR3 consists of 14 residues. Trimming removed 0 bases at V and 14 bases at J, with 16 bases between. The CDR3 protein is CASGLVPGKASLFF. The CDR3 nucleotides read TGTGCTAGTGGTTTGGTACCCGGGAAAGCCAGTCTGTTTTTT.

The rearrangement links TRBV18 to TRBJ1-1; 7 positions match TRBD1. The CDR3 extends over 15 amino acids. Per the germline V gene, CDR1 is KGHSH and CDR2 is LQKENI. Unmatched junction bases numbered 10, after V lost 5 bases and J lost 4 bases. CDR3 region: CASSSKDRRGTEAFF. The CDR3, as DNA: TGTGCCAGCTCATCCAAGGACAGGAGGGGCACTGAAGCTTTCTTT.

This chain connects TRBV29-1 to TRBJ2-2, with D unresolved. Germline-derived CDR1 and CDR2 are SQVTM and ANQGSEA. Trimming cost V 3 bases and J 3 bases, with 11 bases left between them. CDR3 length: 14 amino acids. DNA of the CDR3: TGCAGCGTTGAGGTGGCAGGCGACACCGGGGAGCTGTTTTTT. Its translation: CSVEVAGDTGELFF.

The gene calls are TRBV6-5 and TRBJ1-1; the match to TRBD1 covers 7 bases. The CDR3 totals 15 residues. CDR1 and CDR2 (germline): MNHEY, SVGAGI. J was trimmed by 0 bases and V by 7 bases; bases with no gene match: 8. DNA of the CDR3: TGTGCCAGCACTCAACAACAGGGGCTGAACACTGAAGCTTTCTTT. It codes for CASTQQQGLNTEAFF.